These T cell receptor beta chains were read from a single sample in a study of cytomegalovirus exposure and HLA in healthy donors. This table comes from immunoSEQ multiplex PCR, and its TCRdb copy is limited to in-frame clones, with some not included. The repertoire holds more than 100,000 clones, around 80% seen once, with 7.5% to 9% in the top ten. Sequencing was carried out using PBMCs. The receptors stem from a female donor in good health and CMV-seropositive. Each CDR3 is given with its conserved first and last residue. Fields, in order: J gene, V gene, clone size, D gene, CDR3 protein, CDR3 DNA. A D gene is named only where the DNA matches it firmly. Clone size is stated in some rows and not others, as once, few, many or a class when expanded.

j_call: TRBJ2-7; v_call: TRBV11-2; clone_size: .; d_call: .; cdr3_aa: CASSYVPTYEQYF; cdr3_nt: TGTGCCAGCAGCTATGTCCCTACCTACGAGCAGTACTTC
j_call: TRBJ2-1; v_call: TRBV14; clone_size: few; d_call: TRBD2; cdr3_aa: CASSHTEVSGGRTYNEQFF; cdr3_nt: TGTGCCAGCAGCCACACAGAGGTTAGCGGGGGCCGGACCTACAATGAGCAGTTCTTC
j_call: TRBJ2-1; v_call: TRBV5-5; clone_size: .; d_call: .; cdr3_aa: CASSSPFRYNEQFF; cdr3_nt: TGTGCCAGCAGCTCCCCTTTCAGATACAATGAGCAGTTCTTC
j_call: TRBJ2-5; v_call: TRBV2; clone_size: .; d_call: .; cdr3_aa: CASRRGTGETQYF; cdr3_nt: TGTGCCAGCCGACGGGGGACGGGGGAGACCCAGTACTTC
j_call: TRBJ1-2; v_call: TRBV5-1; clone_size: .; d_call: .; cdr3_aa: CASSSPAGAYGYTF; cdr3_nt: TGCGCCAGCAGCTCCCCGGCAGGGGCCTATGGCTACACCTTC
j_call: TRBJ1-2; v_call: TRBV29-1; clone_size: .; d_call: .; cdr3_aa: CSVDGGFSYGYTF; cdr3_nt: TGCAGCGTGGACGGGGGGTTTTCCTATGGCTACACCTTC
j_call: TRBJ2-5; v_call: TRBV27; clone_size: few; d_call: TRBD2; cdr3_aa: CASSIPSAGVLGTQYF; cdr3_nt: TGTGCCAGCAGTATACCTTCGGCGGGGGTTTTAGGGACCCAGTACTTC
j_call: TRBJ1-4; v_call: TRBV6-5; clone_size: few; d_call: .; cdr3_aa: CASSYSSLIDDEKLFF; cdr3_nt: TGTGCCAGCAGTTACTCGTCACTAATCGACGATGAAAAACTGTTTTTT
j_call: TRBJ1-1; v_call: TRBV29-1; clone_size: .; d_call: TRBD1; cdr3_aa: CSVVGLQGTTEAFF; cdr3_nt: TGCAGCGTTGTGGGTCTACAGGGGACCACTGAAGCTTTCTTT
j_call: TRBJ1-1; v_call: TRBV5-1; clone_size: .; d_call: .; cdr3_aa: CASSSITGSTEAFF; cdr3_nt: TGCGCCAGCAGCTCCATCACAGGGAGCACTGAAGCTTTCTTT
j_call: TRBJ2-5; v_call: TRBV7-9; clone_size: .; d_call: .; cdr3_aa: CASSLRLDVETQYF; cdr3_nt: TGTGCCAGCAGTCTAAGGCTAGACGTGGAGACCCAGTACTTC
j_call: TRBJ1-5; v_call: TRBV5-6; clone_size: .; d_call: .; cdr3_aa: CASSLADSYSNQPQHF; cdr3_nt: TGTGCCAGCAGCTTGGCCGACAGTTATAGCAATCAGCCCCAGCATTTT
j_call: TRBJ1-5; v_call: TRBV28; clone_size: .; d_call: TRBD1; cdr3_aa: CASKGQGAHQPQHF; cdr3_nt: TGTGCCAGCAAGGGGCAGGGGGCCCATCAGCCCCAGCATTTT
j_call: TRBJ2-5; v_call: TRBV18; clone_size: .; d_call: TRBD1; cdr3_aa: CASSPLPTGQGETQYF; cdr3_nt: TGTGCCAGCTCACCACTCCCAACGGGACAGGGGGAGACCCAGTACTTC
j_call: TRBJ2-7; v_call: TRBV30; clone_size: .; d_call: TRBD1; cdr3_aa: CAWAPRGRGLHEQYF; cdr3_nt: TGTGCCTGGGCCCCGCGGGGCAGGGGGCTACACGAGCAGTACTTC
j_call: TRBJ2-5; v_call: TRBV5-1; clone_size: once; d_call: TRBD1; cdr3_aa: CASSPGQDEDTQYF; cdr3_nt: TGCGCCAGCAGCCCAGGACAGGATGAAGACACCCAGTACTTC
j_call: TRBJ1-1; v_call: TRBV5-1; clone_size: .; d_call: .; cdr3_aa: CASSLVGTEAFF; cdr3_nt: TGCGCCAGCAGCTTGGTCGGCACTGAAGCTTTCTTT
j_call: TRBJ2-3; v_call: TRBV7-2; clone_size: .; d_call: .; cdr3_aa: CASSLLGTSTDTQYF; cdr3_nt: TGTGCCAGCAGCTTACTAGGGACTAGCACAGATACGCAGTATTTT
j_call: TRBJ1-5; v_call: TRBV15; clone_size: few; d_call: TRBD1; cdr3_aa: CATSGRDRVAQPQHF; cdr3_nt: TGTGCCACCAGCGGGAGGGACAGGGTTGCCCAGCCCCAGCATTTT
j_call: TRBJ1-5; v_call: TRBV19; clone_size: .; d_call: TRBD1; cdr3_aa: CASKDRLGQPQHF; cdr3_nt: TGTGCCAGTAAGGACAGGTTGGGACAGCCCCAGCATTTT
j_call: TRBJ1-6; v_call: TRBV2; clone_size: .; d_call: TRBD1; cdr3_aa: CASSVGQASYNSPLHF; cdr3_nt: TGTGCCAGCAGTGTTGGACAGGCCTCTTATAATTCACCCCTCCACTTT
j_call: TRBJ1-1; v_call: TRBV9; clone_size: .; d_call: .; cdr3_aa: CASSVTGNTEAFF; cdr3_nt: TGTGCCAGCAGCGTAACAGGGAACACTGAAGCTTTCTTT
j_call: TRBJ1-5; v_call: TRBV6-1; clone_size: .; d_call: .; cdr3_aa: CASSVDWEQPQHF; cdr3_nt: TGTGCCAGCAGTGTTGATTGGGAGCAGCCCCAGCATTTT
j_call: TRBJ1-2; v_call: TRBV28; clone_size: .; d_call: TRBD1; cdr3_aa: CASSLPGQGENYGYTF; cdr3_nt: TGTGCCAGCAGTTTACCCGGACAGGGAGAGAACTATGGCTACACCTTC
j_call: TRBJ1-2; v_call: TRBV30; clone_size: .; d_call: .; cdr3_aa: CAGRGREGYGYTF; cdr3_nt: TGTGCCGGCCGAGGGCGGGAAGGCTATGGCTACACCTTC
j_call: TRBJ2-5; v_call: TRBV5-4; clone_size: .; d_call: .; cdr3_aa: CASSFAPRGETQYF; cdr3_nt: TGTGCCAGCAGCTTCGCGCCACGGGGGGAGACCCAGTACTTC
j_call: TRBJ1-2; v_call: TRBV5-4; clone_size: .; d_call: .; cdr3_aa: CASSLGPLEANGYTF; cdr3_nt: TGTGCCAGCAGTTTGGGGCCGCTTGAGGCCAATGGCTACACCTTC
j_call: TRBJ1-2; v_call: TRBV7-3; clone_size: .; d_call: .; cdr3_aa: CASSLNSQGSGYTF; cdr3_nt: TGTGCCAGCAGCTTAAACTCTCAGGGGTCTGGCTACACCTTC
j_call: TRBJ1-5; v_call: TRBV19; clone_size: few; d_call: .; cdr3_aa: CASSIFGTQFNQPQHF; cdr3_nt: TGTGCCAGTAGTATTTTTGGGACACAATTCAATCAGCCCCAGCATTTT
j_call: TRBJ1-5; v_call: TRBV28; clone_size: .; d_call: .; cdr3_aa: CASSIGNQPQHF; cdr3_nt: TGTGCCAGTTCTATAGGCAATCAGCCCCAGCATTTT
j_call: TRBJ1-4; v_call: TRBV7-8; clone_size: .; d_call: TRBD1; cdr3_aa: CASSPYRGPIATNEKLFF; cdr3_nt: TGTGCCAGCAGTCCTTACAGGGGGCCGATTGCAACTAATGAAAAACTGTTTTTT
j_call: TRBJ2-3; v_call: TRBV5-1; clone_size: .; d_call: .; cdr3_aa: CASSFYRETDTQYF; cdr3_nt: TGCGCCAGCAGCTTCTACAGGGAAACCGATACGCAGTATTTT
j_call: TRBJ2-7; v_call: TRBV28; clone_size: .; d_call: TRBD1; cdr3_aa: CASSRTGGNYEQYF; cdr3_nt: TGTGCCAGCAGTAGGACAGGGGGCAATTACGAGCAGTACTTC
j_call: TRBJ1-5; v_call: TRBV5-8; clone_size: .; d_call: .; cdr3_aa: CASSSDIIVSQPQHF; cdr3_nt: TGTGCCAGCAGCTCGGACATCATAGTGTCACAGCCCCAGCATTTT
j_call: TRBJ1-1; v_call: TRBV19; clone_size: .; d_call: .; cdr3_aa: CASSIRGTEAFF; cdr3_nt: TGTGCCAGTAGTATAAGGGGGACTGAAGCTTTCTTT
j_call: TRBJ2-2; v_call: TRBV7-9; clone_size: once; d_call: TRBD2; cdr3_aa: CASSPGASSGGTGELFF; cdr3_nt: TGTGCCAGCAGCCCAGGGGCCTCTAGCGGGGGCACCGGGGAGCTGTTTTTT
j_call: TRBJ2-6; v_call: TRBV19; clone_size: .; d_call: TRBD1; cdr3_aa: CASRQGLSGANVLTF; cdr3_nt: TGTGCCAGCCGACAGGGTCTCTCTGGGGCCAACGTCCTGACTTTC
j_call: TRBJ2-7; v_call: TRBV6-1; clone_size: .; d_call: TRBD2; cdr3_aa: CASSEARTSGHEQYF; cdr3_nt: TGTGCCAGCAGTGAAGCTAGGACTAGCGGACACGAGCAGTACTTC
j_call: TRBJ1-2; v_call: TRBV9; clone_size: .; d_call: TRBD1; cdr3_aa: CASSAPGQGILRSGYTF; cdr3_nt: TGTGCCAGCAGCGCGCCGGGACAGGGGATTTTAAGGAGTGGCTACACCTTC
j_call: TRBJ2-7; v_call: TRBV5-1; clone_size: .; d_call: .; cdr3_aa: CASSFGVSYEQYF; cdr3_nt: TGCGCCAGCAGCTTCGGGGTATCCTACGAGCAGTACTTC
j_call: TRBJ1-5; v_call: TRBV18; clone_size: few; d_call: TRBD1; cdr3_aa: CASSSDRGQPQHF; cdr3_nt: TGTGCCAGCTCAAGCGACAGGGGTCAGCCCCAGCATTTT
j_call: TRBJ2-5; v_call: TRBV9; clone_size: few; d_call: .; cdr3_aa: CASSVNMGGETQYF; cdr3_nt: TGTGCCAGCAGCGTAAACATGGGGGGAGAGACCCAGTACTTC
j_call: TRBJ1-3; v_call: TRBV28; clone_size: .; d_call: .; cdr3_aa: CASRTVAGNTIYF; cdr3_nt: TGTGCCAGCAGGACAGTTGCAGGAAACACCATATATTTT
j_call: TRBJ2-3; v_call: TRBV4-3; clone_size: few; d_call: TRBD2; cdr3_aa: CASSQEATGGGETQYF; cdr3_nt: TGCGCCAGCAGCCAGGAAGCTACCGGGGGGGGAGAGACGCAGTATTTT
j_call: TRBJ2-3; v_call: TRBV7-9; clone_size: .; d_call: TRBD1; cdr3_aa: CASSLPSTGSDTQYF; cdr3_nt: TGTGCCAGCAGCTTACCCTCGACAGGGTCAGATACGCAGTATTTT